The 24 T cell receptor beta chains below come from one sample, sequenced in a study of blood T cell repertoires in COVID-19. Generated by immunoSEQ multiplex PCR, the TCRdb table keeps only in-frame clones and is missing some. The sample holds about 180,000 clones, 82% seen once. Sample: peripheral blood. These receptors all stem from a woman between 65 and 79 years old with acute or convalescent COVID-19.

The CDR3 DNA reads as TGTGCCAGCAGTTTACCCGGGACTCGGAGCTCCTACAATGAGCAGTTCTTC. It is translated as CASSLPGTRSSYNEQFF. The V call is TRBV6-2 or TRBV6-3, the J call TRBJ2-1, with D perhaps TRBD2 (6 bases). Trimming took off 4 bases at V and 0 bases at J, with 16 bases between the two ends. The length of the CDR3 is 17 residues. Germline CDR1 and CDR2: MNHEY and SVGEGT.

The J gene is TRBJ2-1, the V gene TRBV3-1 (or the pseudogene TRBV3-2); 7 positions agree with TRBD2. V gave up 6 bases and J gave up 9 bases; unmatched junction bases: 11. CDR3 length: 14 residues. The germline gives CDR1 LGHDT, CDR2 YNNKEL (reference sequence). CDR3 bases: TGTGCCAGCAGGGTGGGGGAGGGCATGAGTGAGCAGTTCTTC. This codes for CASRVGEGMSEQFF.

V and J are TRBV9 and TRBJ1-2, with 10 nucleotides matching TRBD1. The V gene end was trimmed by 4 bases and the J gene end by 8 bases; junction bases not matched to a gene: 14. The germline CDR1 and CDR2 sequences are SGDLS and YYNGEE. This CDR3 is 16 amino acids long. The CDR3 reads CASSSSPRTGGEGYTF. DNA of the CDR3: TGTGCCAGCAGCTCAAGTCCTCGGACAGGGGGAGAAGGCTACACCTTC.

This chain uses TRBV19 with TRBJ1-5, with 10 bases aligning to TRBD1. J lost 2 bases, V lost 6 bases, and 1 base had no gene match. The CDR3 runs to 14 residues. Germline CDR1 LNHDA, CDR2 SQIVND (reference sequence). Here the CDR3 reads CASRGTGGNQPQHF. The CDR3 DNA reads as TGTGCCAGTAGGGGGACAGGGGGCAATCAGCCCCAGCATTTT. Full variable domain (missing parts from reference TRBV19 and TRBJ1-5): DGGITQSPKYLFRKEGQNVTLSCEQNLNHDAMYWYRQDPGQGLRLIYYSQIVNDFQKGDIAEGYSVSREKKESFPLTVTSAQKNPTAFYLCASRGTGGNQPQHFGDGTRLSIL.

This rearrangement joins TRBV27 to TRBJ2-7, with D possibly matching TRBD1 (6 bases). CDR3 size: 13 residues. Germline CDR1 and CDR2: MNHEY and SMNVEV (reference sequence). V lost 6 bases, J lost 5 bases, and 14 bases lay in between. DNA for the CDR3: TGTGCCAGCAGCTCCTCAGGGGTACACGAGCAGTACTTC. Its protein product is CASSSSGVHEQYF.

V usage is TRBV6-1 and J usage is TRBJ1-2; the D is unclear. The CDR3 is 13 residues long. Per the germline V gene, CDR1 is MNHNS and CDR2 is SASEGT. Trimming took off 0 bases at V and 5 bases at J, with 7 bases between the two ends. Here the CDR3 reads CASSEALTYGYTF. CDR3 bases: TGTGCCAGCAGTGAAGCCCTCACTTATGGCTACACCTTC.

The rearrangement joins TRBV19 to TRBJ2-5, with TRBD2 matching over 14 bases. CDR3 size: 16 residues. Germline values: CDR1 LNHDA, CDR2 SQIVND (reference sequence). V shed 3 bases, J shed 5 bases, and the junction held 5 bases outside the gene matches. CDR3 bases: TGTGCCAGTAGTATCGGGACTAGCGGGGGAAGGGAGACCCAGTACTTC. Protein: CASSIGTSGGRETQYF.

This clone appeared a single time. The rearrangement links TRBV5-6 to TRBJ1-2; D call uncertain. This CDR3 contains 17 residues. CDR1 SGHDT and CDR2 YYEEEE come from the germline V gene. V dropped 2 bases and J dropped 5 bases, with 22 bases sitting between them. The CDR3 DNA is TGTGCCAGCAGCTTTGAAGTGAGGACCAGGCCGGGATATGGCTACACCTTC. Encoded protein: CASSFEVRTRPGYGYTF. Together with reference TRBV5-6 and TRBJ1-2, the CDR3 gives the full variable domain: DAGVTQSPTHLIKTRGQQVTLRCSPKSGHDTVSWYQQALGQGPQFIFQYYEEEERQRGNFPDRFSGHQFPNYSSELNVNALLLGDSALYLCASSFEVRTRPGYGYTFGSGTRLTVV.

This chain uses TRBV6-5 with TRBJ2-2; 11 bases match TRBD1. The germline V gene encodes CDR1 MNHEY and CDR2 SVGAGI. The CDR3 sequence is 16 residues long. V lost 1 base, J lost 4 bases, and 2 bases stayed unmatched. CDR3 region: CASSYWGQGVTGELFF. The CDR3 DNA is TGTGCCAGCAGTTACTGGGGACAGGGGGTCACCGGGGAGCTGTTTTTT.

CDR3 nucleotide sequence: TGTGCCTGGAGTCGAACGGGTCTAAACTACGAGCAGTACTTC. Residues: CAWSRTGLNYEQYF. This chain links TRBV30 with TRBJ2-7; D gene ambiguous. The V and J ends lost 2 bases and 3 bases respectively, with 14 bases between them. From germline, CDR1 is GTSNPN and CDR2 SVGIG (reference sequence). The CDR3 contains 14 residues.

The chain carries TRBV28 and TRBJ1-4; D call uncertain. Germline loops: CDR1 MDHEN, CDR2 SYDVKM. The CDR3 sequence is 15 residues long. Trimming removed 2 bases from V and 7 bases from J, with 14 bases in between. This CDR3 reads CASSLGDRDLEKLFF. As DNA, the CDR3 is TGTGCCAGCAGTTTAGGGGATCGGGATCTTGAAAAACTGTTTTTT.

The chain couples TRBV23-1 to TRBJ2-7, with 11 bases fitting TRBD2. TRBV23-1 is treated as an ORF (open reading frame) with a function not yet certain. V trimming: 6 bases; J trimming: 9 bases; junction bases outside the gene matches: 13. The CDR3 length is 15 residues. The CDR3 DNA sequence: TGCGCCAGCAGACATAGCGGGGGGGCCCTAAGGACGCAGTACTTC. Translating it yields CASRHSGGALRTQYF.

The CDR3 protein is CASSSIWTYNEQFF. The CDR3 nucleotides are TGTGCCAGCAGCTCAATATGGACATACAATGAGCAGTTCTTC. The chain has TRBV7-8 and TRBJ2-1; D may be TRBD1 (5 bases). The CDR3 covers 14 residues. V lost 4 bases, J lost 4 bases, and 11 bases lay in between. CDR1 SGHVS and CDR2 FQNEAQ come from the germline V gene.

This clone was picked up one time. The chain combines TRBV27 with TRBJ2-3; TRBD2 matches at 7 bases. CDR3 length: 16 amino acids. Per the germline V gene, CDR1 is MNHEY and CDR2 is SMNVEV (reference sequence). J lost 4 bases, V lost 6 bases, and 13 bases had no gene match. The CDR3 DNA reads TGTGCCAGCAGCCGATCCGGGACTACCCCCGCAGATACGCAGTATTTT. Translated, it gives CASSRSGTTPADTQYF.

The chain combines TRBV28 with TRBJ2-5, with 15 bases lining up with TRBD2. Germline CDR1 and CDR2: MDHEN and SYDVKM. CDR3 length: 16 amino acids. Trimming at V came to 6 bases and at J to 3 bases, leaving 5 bases not matched to a gene. DNA for the CDR3: TGTGCCAGCAGCGGACTAGCGGGGGGGGTTAAAGAGACCCAGTACTTC. This encodes CASSGLAGGVKETQYF.

The rearrangement joins TRBV18 to TRBJ1-2; perhaps TRBD1 as D (5 bases). Per the germline V gene, CDR1 is KGHSH and CDR2 is LQKENI. The ends were cut back, 6 bases at V and 2 bases at J, with 10 bases in the middle. CDR3 size: 13 residues. CDR3 amino acids: CASSTDTNYGYTF. DNA for the CDR3: TGTGCCAGCTCGACGGACACAAACTATGGCTACACCTTC.

The chain recombines TRBV27 with TRBJ1-2; 9 bases are shared with TRBD1. In germline, CDR1 is MNHEY, CDR2 SMNVEV (reference sequence). J gave up 4 bases and V 8 bases, and 11 bases lay outside the gene matches. The CDR3 is 15 amino acids. CDR3 DNA sequence: TGTGCCAGCCTTAGCACAGGGGGCGGGAGCTATGGCTACACCTTC. Translation: CASLSTGGGSYGYTF.

The rearrangement links TRBV11-2 to TRBJ2-4; 7 bases agree with TRBD1. Germline CDR1 reads SGHAT; CDR2 reads FQNNGV. The CDR3 totals 13 residues. V was clipped by 1 base and J by 14 bases; unmatched bases: 8. The CDR3 loop is CASSLVRTGEKYF. CDR3 nucleotide sequence: TGTGCCAGCAGCTTAGTACGAACAGGGGAGAAGTACTTC.

This chain uses TRBV24-1 with TRBJ2-2; 8 bases agree with TRBD1. The CDR3 consists of 16 residues. The ends lost 4 bases at V and 0 bases at J; junction bases unmatched: 3. The germline gives CDR1 KGHDR, CDR2 SFDVKD. The CDR3 protein is CATSETTGANTGELFF. DNA for the CDR3: TGTGCCACCAGTGAGACGACAGGGGCGAACACCGGGGAGCTGTTTTTT.

This clone was recorded a few times. The rearrangement links TRBV19 to TRBJ1-3, with D hard to call. The CDR3 consists of 15 residues. V lost 0 bases and J 1 base, leaving 7 bases between the germline ends. Germline assignment: CDR1 LNHDA and CDR2 SQIVND (reference sequence). DNA for the CDR3: TGTGCCAGTAGTATAGATGTTCATTCTGGAAACACCATATATTTT. Protein sequence: CASSIDVHSGNTIYF.

The chain carries TRBV3-1 (or the pseudogene TRBV3-2) and TRBJ2-1; D unresolved. V was clipped by 6 bases and J by 3 bases, with 9 bases between them. Germline loops: CDR1 LGHDT, CDR2 YNNKEL (reference sequence). CDR3 length: 13 amino acids. In DNA form, the CDR3 reads TGTGCCAGCAGTCTTAACTACTACAATGAGCAGTTCTTC. Translation: CASSLNYYNEQFF.

In this sample, this clone turned up a few times. The chain joins TRBV6-5 to TRBJ1-5; 9 bases line up with TRBD1. The CDR3 loop spans 14 amino acids. Germline-derived CDR1 and CDR2 are MNHEY and SVGAGI. V trimming: 0 bases; J trimming: 9 bases; junction bases outside the gene matches: 3. The CDR3 reads CASSYSQGARPQHF. CDR3 nucleotides: TGTGCCAGCAGTTACTCACAGGGGGCGAGGCCCCAGCATTTT.

Notes on this clone: One end of the junction is discordant with germline, which a read error may explain. The V gene is TRBV19, the J gene TRBJ1-1; 8 bases fit TRBD1. The CDR3 runs 13 residues. Germline CDR1 reads LNHDA; CDR2 reads SQIVND (reference sequence). The CDR3 spells CASIIDRGTEAFF. The DNA for the CDR3 is TGTGCCAGTATTATAGACAGGGGAACTGAAGCTTTCTTT.

The count of this clone is one. The J gene is TRBJ1-4, the V gene TRBV5-6; D may be TRBD1 (6 bases). The V and J ends lost 3 bases and 7 bases respectively, with 16 bases between them. The CDR3 length is 15 residues. CDR1 is SGHDT and CDR2 is YYEEEE in the germline V gene. CDR3 region: CASSSFRGLSEKLFF. The CDR3 DNA is TGTGCCAGCAGCTCCTTCAGGGGATTAAGTGAAAAACTGTTTTTT.